Given below is one TCR beta chain in context. The sample belongs to a study of control samples from healthy donors and cancer patients. Data came from immunoSEQ multiplex PCR; TCRdb stores just in-frame clones and leaves some out. The sample gives about 140,000 clones, 91% of which show up once; approximately 2.9% is in the top ten. Germline values: CDR1 SGHRS, CDR2 YFSETQ. This CDR3 comprises 13 residues. V lost 3 bases, J lost 6 bases, and 13 bases lay in between. J is TRBJ2-7 and V is TRBV5-1; no reliable D call. Sequencing was done on a sample of blood. The receptor comes from a man younger than 45 in good health. The CDR3 sequence is CASSSQGNGEQYF. The CDR3 nucleotides read TGCGCCAGCAGCTCTCAAGGGAATGGCGAGCAGTACTTC.